The 32 T cell receptor beta chains below were found in one sample sequenced in a study of OX40 agonist ivuxolimab in advanced cancers. Here immunoSEQ multiplex PCR was the method, and the copy in TCRdb shows in-frame clones only, minus some. The sample contains 55,000 to 75,000 clones, over 80% of which appear only once. Sequencing used CD4+ or CD8+ T cells sorted from blood, obtained in a trial of the OX40 agonist ivuxolimab. Receptors were obtained from an adult with an advanced solid tumor such as melanoma, head and neck, liver or kidney cancer.

The chain has TRBV7-8 and TRBJ1-2; a weak D match, TRBD1 (6 bases). The CDR3 length is 17 residues. V was pared by 1 base and J by 0 bases, with 15 bases between. Per the germline V gene, CDR1 is SGHVS and CDR2 is FQNEAQ. CDR3 sequence: CASSLVDRTATNYGYTF. CDR3 nucleotide sequence: TGTGCCAGCAGCTTAGTCGATCGGACAGCAACTAACTATGGCTACACCTTC.

The chain links TRBV2 to TRBJ1-2, with TRBD1 as a possible D gene (6 bases). The CDR3 has 16 residues. Trimming left V 2 bases short and J 8 bases short, with 21 bases between. Germline values: CDR1 SNHLY, CDR2 FYNNEI. This CDR3 is CASSERGEYGGSGYTF. The CDR3 region has the DNA TGTGCCAGCAGTGAAAGGGGGGAATACGGCGGGAGCGGCTACACCTTC. Filled out from reference TRBV2 and TRBJ1-2, the complete variable domain reads EPEVTQTPSHQVTQMGQEVILRCVPISNHLYFYWYRQILGQKVEFLVSFYNNEISEKSEIFDDQFSVERPDGSNFTLKIRSTKLEDSAMYFCASSERGEYGGSGYTFGSGTRLTVV.

This clone has a handful of counts. The chain has TRBV9 and TRBJ1-4; a possible D gene is TRBD1 (6 bases). The CDR3 consists of 16 residues. The V end lost 4 bases, the J end lost 5 bases, and 18 bases lay between the germline ends. The germline V gene has CDR1 SGDLS and CDR2 YYNGEE. CDR3 protein: CASSPSGGQLNEKLFF. In nucleotides, the CDR3 is TGTGCCAGCAGCCCCTCAGGAGGACAGCTCAATGAAAAACTGTTTTTT.

The CDR3: CASSPQSRNEQFF. CDR3 nucleotide sequence: TGTGCCAGCTCACCGCAAAGTCGGAATGAGCAGTTCTTC. The chain links TRBV18 to TRBJ2-1; D unresolved. The V gene's germline CDR1 is KGHSH and CDR2 LQKENI. The CDR3 covers 13 residues. V dropped 3 bases and J dropped 7 bases, with 10 bases sitting between them.

The chain combines TRBV4-3 with TRBJ2-6, with D unclear. CDR3 size: 15 residues. The V gene lost 3 bases and the J gene lost 6 bases, with 12 bases spanning the gap. From germline, CDR1 is LGHNA and CDR2 YSLEER. The CDR3 spells CASSQTRRTANVLTF. In DNA form, the CDR3 reads TGCGCCAGCAGCCAGACACGTCGAACGGCCAACGTCCTGACTTTC.

The chain is built from TRBV2 and TRBJ1-1; TRBD1 matches 8 bases. V gave up 4 bases and J gave up 10 bases; unmatched junction bases: 11. CDR3 length equals 14 residues. In germline, CDR1 is SNHLY, CDR2 FYNNEI. CDR3 protein: CASSGLGQGDRAFF. The CDR3 nucleotides are TGTGCCAGCAGTGGTCTTGGACAGGGAGATCGAGCTTTCTTT.

The genes are TRBV5-6 and TRBJ1-4; D is undetermined. The CDR3 has 13 residues. Germline V lookup: CDR1 SGHDT, CDR2 YYEEEE. V lost 4 bases and J lost 5, with 9 bases in between. CDR3 amino acids: CASSPGPNEKLFF. In DNA form, the CDR3 reads TGTGCCAGCAGCCCGGGTCCCAATGAAAAACTGTTTTTT.

The rearrangement joins TRBV9 to TRBJ2-5; possible D gene TRBD1, 5 bases. V shed 4 bases and J shed 4 bases, with 17 bases lying between them. CDR1 and CDR2 from the germline V gene are SGDLS and YYNGEE. The CDR3 contains 15 residues. CDR3 sequence reads: CASSPRGYTGETQYF. CDR3 in DNA: TGTGCCAGCAGCCCAAGGGGATACACAGGAGAGACCCAGTACTTC.

This chain links TRBV7-9 with TRBJ2-7; D gene ambiguous. Germline loops: CDR1 SEHNR, CDR2 FQNEAQ (reference sequence). The CDR3 totals 13 residues. Trimming stripped 2 bases from V and 3 bases from J, with 8 bases between. The CDR3 sequence is CASSLRTDYEQYF. The CDR3 DNA reads TGTGCCAGCAGCTTAAGGACGGACTACGAGCAGTACTTC.

DNA of the CDR3: TGTGCCAGCTCACTAGGGACGGGGCTCACTGAAGCTTTCTTT. It encodes CASSLGTGLTEAFF. The chain recombines TRBV18 with TRBJ1-1, with D tentatively TRBD1 (5 bases). The CDR3 is 14 amino acids. From germline, CDR1 is KGHSH and CDR2 LQKENI. V lost 4 bases and J 4 bases, leaving 13 bases between the germline ends.

V is TRBV30 and J is TRBJ1-2; D is perhaps TRBD1 (5 bases). The germline CDR1 and CDR2 sequences are GTSNPN and SVGIG (reference sequence). The CDR3 consists of 17 residues. V lost 3 bases and J lost 3, with 23 bases in between. Written as DNA, the CDR3 is TGTGCCTGGAGAATCCCCTACGGGGGGGAGGGCCACTATGGCTACACCTTC. Amino acids: CAWRIPYGGEGHYGYTF.

This clone was recorded a few times. The genes are TRBV6-1 and TRBJ2-5; 10 bases are a match to TRBD2. With 1 base clipped from V and 5 bases from J, the junction kept 10 bases outside the gene matches. The CDR3 length is 17 residues. From germline, CDR1 is MNHNS and CDR2 SASEGT. The CDR3 region has the DNA TGTGCCAGCAGTGAAGGTTTGGCTAGCGGGAGTGGTGAGACCCAGTACTTC. Amino acids: CASSEGLASGSGETQYF.

The chain couples TRBV19 to TRBJ1-4; tentatively, D is TRBD1 (6 bases). The ends were cut back, 7 bases at V and 3 bases at J, with 18 bases in the middle. There are 16 residues in the CDR3. Germline V gene lookup returns CDR1 LNHDA and CDR2 SQIVND (reference sequence). This CDR3 reads CASTDIGGASNEKLFF. The CDR3, as DNA: TGTGCCAGTACCGACATTGGGGGGGCCTCTAATGAAAAACTGTTTTTT.

The chain links TRBV7-2 to TRBJ2-7; maybe TRBD2 (6 bases). Trimming shortened V by 8 bases and J by 3 bases, and 11 bases separated the two germline ends. The germline V gene has CDR1 SGHTA and CDR2 FQGNSA. The CDR3 sequence is 12 residues long. The CDR3 protein is CASSRGIYEQYF. The CDR3 DNA follows: TGTGCCAGCTCCCGGGGGATCTACGAGCAGTACTTC.

This chain joins TRBV6-5 and TRBJ2-2; a possible D gene is TRBD1 (5 bases). Germline V gene lookup returns CDR1 MNHEY and CDR2 SVGAGI. Trimming pared 6 bases from V and 0 bases from J, leaving 11 bases between. CDR3 size: 15 residues. CDR3 bases: TGTGCCAGCAGGCGCGGCAGGGCGAACACCGGGGAGCTGTTTTTT. Its translation: CASRRGRANTGELFF.

The rearrangement links TRBV6-5 to TRBJ2-7, with 11 bases fitting TRBD2. The CDR3 is made up of 14 amino acids. Germline CDR1 reads MNHEY; CDR2 reads SVGAGI. J was trimmed by 3 bases and V by 4 bases; bases with no gene match: 2. The DNA for the CDR3 is TGTGCCAGCAGTTTACTAGCGGGAGTCTACGAGCAGTACTTC. Amino acid sequence: CASSLLAGVYEQYF.

This chain joins TRBV30 and TRBJ2-1, with D possibly TRBD2 on 7 matching bases. The V end was cut by 1 base, the J end by 5 bases, with 18 bases between. CDR1 and CDR2 from the germline V gene are GTSNPN and SVGIG (reference sequence). The CDR3 contains 16 residues. The CDR3 DNA is TGTGCCTGGAGTGCCCCTGGGGGGGCAAGGGACAATGAGCAGTTCTTC. Translating it yields CAWSAPGGARDNEQFF.

V and J are TRBV18 and TRBJ2-7; 8 positions agree with TRBD1. V lost 1 base, J lost 5 bases, and 10 bases stayed unmatched. Germline CDR1 reads KGHSH; CDR2 reads LQKENI. The CDR3 loop spans 16 amino acids. Written as DNA, the CDR3 is TGTGCCAGCTCACCACTTTTGACAGGGGCACCTCACGAGCAGTACGTC. It specifies CASSPLLTGAPHEQYV.

The rearrangement uses TRBV10-3 and TRBJ1-2; D ambiguous. Germline V gene data show CDR1 as ENHRY and CDR2 as SYGVKD. The ends were cut back, 0 bases at V and 8 bases at J, with 16 bases in the middle. The CDR3 is 15 amino acids. The CDR3 nucleotides read TGTGCCATCAGTGAGTCGAGGGATTCACCTCTAGGCTACACCTTC. Its protein product is CAISESRDSPLGYTF.

V is TRBV5-1 and J is TRBJ1-1; 8 nucleotides line up with TRBD1. The junction had 13 bases not matched to a gene; V was cut back by 0 bases and J by 6 bases. Germline-derived CDR1 and CDR2 are SGHRS and YFSETQ. There are 17 residues in the CDR3. The CDR3 spells CASSLAGGRSGVAEAFF. The CDR3 DNA follows: TGCGCCAGCAGCTTGGCAGGGGGCAGAAGCGGGGTCGCTGAAGCTTTCTTT.

The chain carries TRBV7-3 and TRBJ1-4; 8 bases are shared with TRBD1. CDR3 length equals 16 residues. The junction had 13 bases not matched to a gene; V was cut back by 5 bases and J by 8 bases. Germline V gene lookup returns CDR1 SGHTA and CDR2 FQGTGA. CDR3 residues: CASSHLGAGGWEKLFF. CDR3 nucleotide sequence: TGTGCCAGCAGCCACCTAGGTGCAGGGGGCTGGGAAAAACTGTTTTTT.

The J gene is TRBJ2-3, the V gene TRBV28, with D maybe TRBD2 (6 bases). Per the germline V gene, CDR1 is MDHEN and CDR2 is SYDVKM. Trimming left V 6 bases short and J 0 bases short, with 10 bases between. This CDR3 comprises 14 residues. The CDR3 spells CASRRGLSTDTQYF. CDR3 DNA sequence: TGTGCCAGCAGGCGGGGTTTAAGCACAGATACGCAGTATTTT.

The chain combines TRBV18 with TRBJ2-7; possible D gene TRBD2, 6 bases. This CDR3 spans 14 amino acids. V was shortened by 6 bases and J by 3 bases, with 15 bases between the two germline ends. Germline assignment: CDR1 KGHSH and CDR2 LQKENI. The CDR3 loop is CASSLQAGIYEQYV. The DNA for the CDR3 is TGTGCCAGCTCCCTCCAGGCGGGGATCTACGAGCAGTACGTC.

This chain joins TRBV30 and TRBJ1-1; D not certain. The CDR3 is made up of 18 amino acids. Between the trimmed V and J ends, which lost 1 base and 3 bases, there was a span of 24 bases. Germline loops: CDR1 GTSNPN, CDR2 SVGIG (reference sequence). CDR3 in amino acids: CAWSDPGLFEQWDTEAFF. The CDR3 nucleotides read TGTGCCTGGAGTGACCCGGGCCTTTTCGAACAGTGGGACACTGAAGCTTTCTTT.

This clone was observed once. This chain uses TRBV6-5 with TRBJ2-6; possibly TRBD1 for D (6 bases). V dropped 3 bases and J dropped 4 bases, with 10 bases sitting between them. There are 15 residues in the CDR3. Germline-derived CDR1 and CDR2 are MNHEY and SVGAGI. For the CDR3, the DNA is TGTGCCAGCAGTTATGCAGGGGCCGGGGCCAACGTCCTGACTTTC. As protein: CASSYAGAGANVLTF.

The chain is built from TRBV5-1 and TRBJ1-1; TRBD1 is a possible D gene (6 bases). Per germline, CDR1 SGHRS and CDR2 YFSETQ. Trimming left V 4 bases short and J 3 bases short, with 13 bases between. The CDR3 has 14 amino acids. The CDR3 loop reads CASSAQGGDTEAFF. CDR3 nucleotide sequence: TGCGCCAGCAGCGCACAGGGTGGGGACACTGAAGCTTTCTTT.

This chain uses TRBV2 with TRBJ2-5, with D unclear. The germline V gene has CDR1 SNHLY and CDR2 FYNNEI. Trimming shortened V by 3 bases and J by 5 bases, and 4 bases separated the two germline ends. This CDR3 contains 11 residues. The CDR3 protein is CASSDYETQYF. CDR3 nucleotides: TGTGCCAGCAGTGACTACGAGACCCAGTACTTC.

The J gene is TRBJ1-1, the V gene TRBV5-1, with TRBD1 identical over 8 bases. Germline V gives CDR1 SGHRS, CDR2 YFSETQ. The CDR3 has 14 residues. V lost 5 bases and J lost 4; bases outside the gene matches: 7. The CDR3 spells CASRLTGDGTEAFF. For the CDR3, the DNA is TGCGCCAGCAGATTGACAGGGGATGGCACTGAAGCTTTCTTT.

The rearrangement joins TRBV9 to TRBJ2-3, with 8 bases lining up with TRBD2. CDR1 and CDR2 from the germline V gene are SGDLS and YYNGEE. The CDR3 consists of 15 residues. Trimming removed 3 bases from V and 4 bases from J; junction bases left unmatched: 7. The CDR3 sequence is CASSETGTSADTQYF. CDR3 sequence (DNA): TGTGCCAGCAGCGAAACCGGGACTAGTGCAGATACGCAGTATTTT.

The V gene is TRBV5-1, the J gene TRBJ1-1; D is unresolved. V lost 4 bases and J lost 0, with 13 bases in between. The CDR3 extends over 15 amino acids. Germline lookup yields CDR1 SGHRS and CDR2 YFSETQ. CDR3 nucleotides: TGCGCCAGCAGCCTATCAGGACCCATGAACACTGAAGCTTTCTTT. Its protein product is CASSLSGPMNTEAFF.

The sample holds one count of this clone. The chain combines TRBV7-2 with TRBJ2-5; possibly TRBD2 for D (6 bases). Germline values: CDR1 SGHTA, CDR2 FQGNSA. V dropped 3 bases and J dropped 5 bases, with 13 bases sitting between them. CDR3 length: 14 residues. The CDR3 coding sequence is TGTGCCAGCAGCTTTCTGGGGGGTAGGGAGACCCAGTACTTC. It specifies CASSFLGGRETQYF.

This sequence joins TRBV28 and TRBJ2-7, with D uncertain. This CDR3 region has 10 residues. V gave up 8 bases and J gave up 2 bases, with 4 bases separating them. CDR1 MDHEN and CDR2 SYDVKM come from the germline V gene. The CDR3 loop reads CASGTYEQYF. CDR3 nucleotide sequence: TGTGCCAGCGGTACCTACGAGCAGTACTTC.